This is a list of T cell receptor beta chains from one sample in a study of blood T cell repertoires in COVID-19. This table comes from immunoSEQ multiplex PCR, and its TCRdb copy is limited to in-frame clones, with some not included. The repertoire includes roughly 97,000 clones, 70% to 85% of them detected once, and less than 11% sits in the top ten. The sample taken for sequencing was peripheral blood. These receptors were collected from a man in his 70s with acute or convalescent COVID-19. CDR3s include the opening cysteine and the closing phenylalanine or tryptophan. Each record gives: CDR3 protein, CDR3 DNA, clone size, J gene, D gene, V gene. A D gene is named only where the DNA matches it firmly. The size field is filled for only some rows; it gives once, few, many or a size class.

CASSPQGGISYEQYF | TGTGCCAGCAGCCCTCAGGGCGGTATATCCTACGAGCAGTACTTC | - | TRBJ2-7 | - | TRBV9
CASSYSRTSGASEQYF | TGTGCCAGCAGTTACTCCCGGACTAGCGGGGCCTCCGAGCAGTACTTC | - | TRBJ2-7 | TRBD2 | TRBV6-5
CASSKSGGRNSPLHF | TGTGCCAGTAGTAAGTCGGGGGGGCGAAATTCACCCCTCCACTTT | - | TRBJ1-6 | - | TRBV19
CASSLGLGRGYTF | TGTGCCAGCAGCTTGGGGCTGGGGCGTGGCTACACCTTC | once | TRBJ1-2 | - | TRBV7-2
CASSENRVNTEAFF | TGTGCCAGCAGTGAGAACAGGGTCAACACTGAAGCTTTCTTT | - | TRBJ1-1 | - | TRBV6-1
CASSSTDQPQHF | TGTGCCAGCAGCTCGACAGATCAGCCCCAGCATTTT | - | TRBJ1-5 | - | TRBV7-9
CATLAGGNSDEQFF | TGTGCCACCCTAGCGGGAGGCAATTCAGATGAGCAGTTCTTC | - | TRBJ2-1 | TRBD2 | TRBV24-1
CAWSRGLGTEAFF | TGTGCCTGGAGCAGGGGCTTAGGGACTGAAGCTTTCTTT | - | TRBJ1-1 | - | TRBV30
CASSLVGGASSNIQYF | TGTGCCAGCAGCTTAGTGGGGGGGGCCAGTTCAAACATTCAGTACTTC | - | TRBJ2-4 | - | TRBV7-2
CASSPPTSGNNEQFF | TGTGCCAGCTCACCTCCCACTAGCGGAAACAATGAGCAGTTCTTC | few | TRBJ2-1 | TRBD2 | TRBV18
CASSPPGQARDTFYF | TGTGCCAGCTCACCTCCGGGACAGGCGCGTGATACCTTCTACTTC | - | TRBJ2-7 | TRBD1 | TRBV18
CASINPGWDYGYTF | TGTGCCAGTATCAACCCCGGGTGGGACTATGGCTACACCTTC | - | TRBJ1-2 | - | TRBV19
CASRKDFGSSYEQYF | TGTGCCAGCAGAAAGGATTTTGGGAGCTCCTACGAGCAGTACTTC | - | TRBJ2-7 | - | TRBV7-2
CASSSFLFGRAGYEQFF | TGTGCCAGCAGCTCGTTCCTTTTCGGGAGGGCCGGGTATGAGCAGTTCTTC | - | TRBJ2-1 | TRBD2 | TRBV11-2
CASSLSQLAGRYTQYF | TGTGCCAGCAGCTTAAGCCAACTAGCGGGTCGGTATACGCAGTATTTT | - | TRBJ2-3 | TRBD2 | TRBV7-3
CASSFGDNYGYTF | TGTGCCAGCAGCTTCGGGGATAACTATGGCTACACCTTC | - | TRBJ1-2 | - | TRBV5-4
CASSSIGQGGSNQPQHF | TGTGCCAGCAGCTCGATTGGACAGGGTGGCAGCAATCAGCCCCAGCATTTT | - | TRBJ1-5 | TRBD1 | TRBV5-4
CASSYGDRPNTEAFF | TGTGCCAGCAGCTACGGGGACAGACCTAACACTGAAGCTTTCTTT | - | TRBJ1-1 | TRBD1 | TRBV5-6
CASSYSDGTSTQYF | TGTGCCAGCAGTTACTCGGACGGGACTAGTACGCAGTATTTT | - | TRBJ2-3 | TRBD2 | TRBV6-5
CASSAGPTLPEAFF | TGCGCCAGCAGCGCGGGTCCTACACTTCCTGAAGCTTTCTTT | few | TRBJ1-1 | - | TRBV10-1
CASSISDRGGQPQHF | TGTGCCAGCAGCATATCGGACAGGGGTGGACAGCCCCAGCATTTT | - | TRBJ1-5 | TRBD1 | TRBV7-9
CASISGGAKGYTF | TGTGCCAGCATTTCAGGGGGCGCGAAGGGCTACACCTTC | - | TRBJ1-2 | TRBD1 | TRBV2
CASSSLGTSLFF | TGTGCCAGCAGTTCACTCGGGACTAGCTTGTTCTTC | - | TRBJ2-1 | TRBD2 | TRBV12-3/TRBV12-4
CAWSVGGYEKLFF | TGTGCCTGGAGTGTAGGAGGGTATGAAAAACTGTTTTTT | - | TRBJ1-4 | - | TRBV30
CASSSAQGPNEKLFF | TGTGCCAGCAGCTCCGCACAGGGACCTAATGAAAAACTGTTTTTT | few | TRBJ1-4 | - | TRBV5-4
CASRMSRDSLSDRTYGYTF | TGTGCCAGCAGGATGAGCCGTGACAGCTTATCAGACCGCACCTATGGCTACACCTTC | once | TRBJ1-2 | - | TRBV27
CASMSDSMNTEAFF | TGTGCCAGTATGTCAGATTCAATGAACACTGAAGCTTTCTTT | - | TRBJ1-1 | - | TRBV19
CASSLNRVETQYF | TGCGCCAGCAGCTTAAACAGGGTGGAGACCCAGTACTTC | - | TRBJ2-5 | - | TRBV5-1
CASSFTNHGYTF | TGCGCCAGCAGCTTTACAAACCATGGCTACACCTTC | - | TRBJ1-2 | - | TRBV5-1
CASSPGQPTDTQYF | TGTGCCAGCAGCCCAGGGCAACCCACAGATACGCAGTATTTT | - | TRBJ2-3 | - | TRBV9
CASSKGGGPGETQYF | TGTGCCAGCAGCAAAGGCGGGGGACCAGGAGAGACCCAGTACTTC | once | TRBJ2-5 | TRBD2 | TRBV7-9
CASSVALGGTDTQYF | TGTGCCAGCAGCGTAGCTCTAGGGGGCACAGATACGCAGTATTTT | - | TRBJ2-3 | - | TRBV9
CASSSLSLAGVSNEQFF | TGTGCCAGCAGTTCCCTGAGTCTAGCGGGAGTATCCAATGAGCAGTTCTTC | - | TRBJ2-1 | TRBD2 | TRBV6-2/TRBV6-3
CASSSYRGLREKLFF | TGTGCCAGCAGTTCATACAGGGGGCTTAGAGAAAAACTGTTTTTT | - | TRBJ1-4 | TRBD1 | TRBV27
CASSRESGTEAFF | TGTGCCAGCAGCAGGGAGTCCGGCACTGAAGCTTTCTTT | few | TRBJ1-1 | - | TRBV5-6
CASSPGLNTGELFF | TGTGCCAGCAGTCCGGGACTAAACACCGGGGAGCTGTTTTTT | - | TRBJ2-2 | TRBD2 | TRBV6-2/TRBV6-3
CASSLGGGRYTEAFF | TGTGCCAGCAGCTTGGGGGGGGGTAGATACACTGAAGCTTTCTTT | - | TRBJ1-1 | - | TRBV5-4
CASRDSAYEQYF | TGTGCCAGCCGGGACTCTGCCTACGAGCAGTACTTC | - | TRBJ2-7 | - | TRBV3-1/TRBV3-2
CASSLDRRVETQYF | TGTGCCAGCAGCCTTGACAGGCGTGTAGAGACCCAGTACTTC | - | TRBJ2-5 | - | TRBV7-3
CASRRQGASNQPQHF | TGTGCCAGCAGGCGACAGGGGGCGAGCAATCAGCCCCAGCATTTT | - | TRBJ1-5 | TRBD1 | TRBV6-5
CASSFGGGRLNTEAFF | TGTGCCAGCAGTTTTGGGGGGGGGCGCCTGAACACTGAAGCTTTCTTT | - | TRBJ1-1 | - | TRBV6-5
CASSLEGMNTEAFF | TGTGCCAGCAGCTTGGAGGGAATGAACACTGAAGCTTTCTTT | - | TRBJ1-1 | - | TRBV11-3
CATSRQGRYSNQPQHF | TGTGCCACCAGCAGACAGGGCCGTTATAGCAATCAGCCCCAGCATTTT | - | TRBJ1-5 | - | TRBV15
CASSPGGQRSEQYF | TGTGCCAGCTCACCAGGGGGACAGAGGTCCGAGCAGTACTTC | once | TRBJ2-7 | TRBD1 | TRBV18
CASSPNRDFIFF | TGTGCCAGCAGTCCAAACCGGGACTTCATATTCTTC | once | TRBJ2-1 | - | TRBV28
CASSLGRDTGELFF | TGTGCCAGCAGCTTAGGGCGGGACACCGGGGAGCTGTTTTTT | - | TRBJ2-2 | - | TRBV7-3
CASSWGLGGSYEQYF | TGTGCCAGCAGCTGGGGCCTCGGGGGCTCCTACGAGCAGTACTTC | - | TRBJ2-7 | - | TRBV7-2
CASSQGRTEAFF | TGTGCCAGCAGCCAGGGGCGCACTGAAGCTTTCTTT | - | TRBJ1-1 | - | TRBV28
CASKKTRTLTDTQYF | TGTGCCAGCAAGAAGACCCGGACACTCACAGATACGCAGTATTTT | - | TRBJ2-3 | - | TRBV28
CASSLQGAEKLFF | TGTGCCAGCAGCTTGCAGGGGGCTGAAAAACTGTTTTTT | - | TRBJ1-4 | TRBD1 | TRBV5-5
CASSLLPSGELFF | TGTGCCAGCAGCTTACTACCATCCGGGGAGCTGTTTTTT | - | TRBJ2-2 | - | TRBV7-2
CASSLSRDRAYGYTF | TGTGCCAGCAGCTTGTCCCGGGACAGGGCGTATGGCTACACCTTC | - | TRBJ1-2 | TRBD1 | TRBV7-9
CSVDGTGRSGANVLTF | TGCAGCGTTGACGGGACAGGCCGCTCTGGGGCCAACGTCCTGACTTTC | - | TRBJ2-6 | TRBD1 | TRBV29-1
CASSVLAGGSSYNEQFF | TGTGCCAGCTCAGTACTAGCGGGAGGATCCTCCTACAATGAGCAGTTCTTC | - | TRBJ2-1 | TRBD2 | TRBV18
CASSTTENTGELFF | TGTGCCAGCAGCACAACAGAGAACACCGGGGAGCTGTTTTTT | - | TRBJ2-2 | - | TRBV11-2
CASSVRGDLGGAEAFF | TGTGCCAGCAGCGTAAGGGGCGACCTCGGTGGGGCTGAAGCTTTCTTT | - | TRBJ1-1 | - | TRBV9
CSALGNTEAFF | TGCAGCGCCCTAGGGAACACTGAAGCTTTCTTT | few | TRBJ1-1 | - | TRBV29-1